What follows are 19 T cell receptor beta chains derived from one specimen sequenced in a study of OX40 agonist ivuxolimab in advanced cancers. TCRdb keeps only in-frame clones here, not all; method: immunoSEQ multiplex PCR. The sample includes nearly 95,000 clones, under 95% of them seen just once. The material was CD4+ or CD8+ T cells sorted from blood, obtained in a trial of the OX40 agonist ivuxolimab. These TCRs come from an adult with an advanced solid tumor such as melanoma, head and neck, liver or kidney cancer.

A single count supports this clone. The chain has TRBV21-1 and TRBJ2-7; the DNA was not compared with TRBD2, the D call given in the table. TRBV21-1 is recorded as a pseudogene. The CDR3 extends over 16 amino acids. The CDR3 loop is CASSKGERGSSYEQYF. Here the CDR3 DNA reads TGTGCCAGCAGCAAAGGGGAGCGGGGGAGCTCCTACGAGCAGTACTTC.

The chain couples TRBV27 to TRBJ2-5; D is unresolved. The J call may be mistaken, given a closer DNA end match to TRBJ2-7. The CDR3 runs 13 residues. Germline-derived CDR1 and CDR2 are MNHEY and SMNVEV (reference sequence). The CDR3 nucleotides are TGTGCCAGCAGTTTCGGTCCTATCTACGAGCAGTACTTC. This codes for CASSFGPIYEQYF.

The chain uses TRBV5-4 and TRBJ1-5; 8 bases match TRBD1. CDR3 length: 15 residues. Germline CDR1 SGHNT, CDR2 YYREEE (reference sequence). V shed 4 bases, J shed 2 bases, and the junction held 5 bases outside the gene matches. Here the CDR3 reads CASSPGTGGNQPQHF. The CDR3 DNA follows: TGTGCCAGCAGCCCCGGGACAGGAGGCAATCAGCCCCAGCATTTT.

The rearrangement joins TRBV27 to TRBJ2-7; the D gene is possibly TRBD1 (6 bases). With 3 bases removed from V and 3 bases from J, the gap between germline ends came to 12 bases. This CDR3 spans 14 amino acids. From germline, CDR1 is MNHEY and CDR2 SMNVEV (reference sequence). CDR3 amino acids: CASSLGADGYEQYF. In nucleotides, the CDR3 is TGTGCCAGCAGTTTGGGGGCGGACGGCTACGAGCAGTACTTC.

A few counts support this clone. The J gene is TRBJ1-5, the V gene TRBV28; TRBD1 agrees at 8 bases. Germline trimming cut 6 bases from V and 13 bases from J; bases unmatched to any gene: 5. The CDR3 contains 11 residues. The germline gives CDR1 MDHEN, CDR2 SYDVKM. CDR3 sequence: CASSPGQGQHF. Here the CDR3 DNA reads TGTGCCAGCAGCCCCGGACAGGGACAGCATTTT.

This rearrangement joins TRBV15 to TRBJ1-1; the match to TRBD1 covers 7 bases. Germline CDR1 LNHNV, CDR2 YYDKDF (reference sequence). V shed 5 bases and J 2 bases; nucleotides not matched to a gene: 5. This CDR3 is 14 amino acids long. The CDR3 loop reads CATSEGAYNTEAFF. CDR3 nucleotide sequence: TGTGCCACCAGCGAGGGGGCCTACAACACTGAAGCTTTCTTT.

The CDR3: CASSSRRPGGESKSDTQYF. CDR3 sequence (DNA): TGTGCCAGCAGCTCTAGGCGACCAGGGGGCGAATCTAAATCAGATACGCAGTATTTT. The rearrangement uses TRBV7-9 and TRBJ2-3; 8 bases are a match to TRBD1. Losses at the gene ends were 4 bases for V and 4 bases for J; bases not matched to a gene: 19. The germline CDR1 and CDR2 sequences are SEHNR and FQNEAQ (reference sequence). There are 19 residues in the CDR3.

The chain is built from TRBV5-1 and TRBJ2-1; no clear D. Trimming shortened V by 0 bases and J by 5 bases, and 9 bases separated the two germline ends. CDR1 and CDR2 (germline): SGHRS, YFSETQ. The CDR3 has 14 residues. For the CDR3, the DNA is TGCGCCAGCAGCTTGGGAAGGGCTAACAATGAGCAGTTCTTC. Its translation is CASSLGRANNEQFF.

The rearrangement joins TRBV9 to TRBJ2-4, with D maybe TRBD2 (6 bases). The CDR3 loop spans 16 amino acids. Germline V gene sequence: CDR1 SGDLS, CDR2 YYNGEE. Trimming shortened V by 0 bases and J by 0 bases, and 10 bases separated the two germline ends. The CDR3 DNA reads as TGTGCCAGCAGCGTAGGCGGGGATATAGCCAAAAACATTCAGTACTTC. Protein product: CASSVGGDIAKNIQYF.

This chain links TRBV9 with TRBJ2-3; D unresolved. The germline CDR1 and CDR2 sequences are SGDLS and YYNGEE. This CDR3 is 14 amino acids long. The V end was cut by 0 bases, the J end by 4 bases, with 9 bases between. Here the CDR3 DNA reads TGTGCCAGCAGCGTAGAAGGCTTTTCAGATACGCAGTATTTT. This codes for CASSVEGFSDTQYF.

DNA of the CDR3: TGCGCCAGCAGCTCATATCCCGGGACAGGGAGGTCCGAGCAGTACTTC. Protein sequence: CASSSYPGTGRSEQYF. The chain recombines TRBV5-1 with TRBJ2-7, with 9 positions matching TRBD1. The CDR3 extends over 16 amino acids. Looked up from germline, CDR1 is SGHRS and CDR2 is YFSETQ. The trim removed 3 bases at V and 6 bases at J, leaving 13 bases unmatched.

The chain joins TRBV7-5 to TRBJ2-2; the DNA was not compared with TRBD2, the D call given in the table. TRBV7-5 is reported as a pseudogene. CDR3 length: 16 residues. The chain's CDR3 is CARSFTGGTNTGELFF. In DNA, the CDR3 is TGTGCCAGAAGCTTCACGGGGGGTACGAACACCGGGGAGCTGTTTTTT.

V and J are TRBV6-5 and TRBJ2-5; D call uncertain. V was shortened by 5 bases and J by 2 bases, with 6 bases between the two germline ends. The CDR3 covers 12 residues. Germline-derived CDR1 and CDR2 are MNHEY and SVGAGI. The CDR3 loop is CASSNGQETQYF. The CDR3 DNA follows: TGTGCCAGCAGTAACGGACAAGAGACCCAGTACTTC.

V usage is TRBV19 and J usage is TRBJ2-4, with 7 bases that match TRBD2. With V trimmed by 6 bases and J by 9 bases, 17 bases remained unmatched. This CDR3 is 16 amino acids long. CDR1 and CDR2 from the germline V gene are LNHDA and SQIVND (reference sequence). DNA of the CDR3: TGTGCCAGTAGGGTCAATAGCGGGTCGAGGGGAACCATTCAGTACTTC. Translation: CASRVNSGSRGTIQYF.

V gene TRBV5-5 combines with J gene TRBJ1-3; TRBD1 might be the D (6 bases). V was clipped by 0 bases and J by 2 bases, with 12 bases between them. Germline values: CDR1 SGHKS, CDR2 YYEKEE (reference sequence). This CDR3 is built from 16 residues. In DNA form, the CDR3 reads TGTGCCAGCAGCTTGGCCGAGGGGGATACTGGAAACACCATATATTTT. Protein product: CASSLAEGDTGNTIYF.

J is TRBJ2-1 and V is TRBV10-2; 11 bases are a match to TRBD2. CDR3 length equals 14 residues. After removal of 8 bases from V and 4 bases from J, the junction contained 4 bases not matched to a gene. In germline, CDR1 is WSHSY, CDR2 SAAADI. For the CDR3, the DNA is TGCGCCAGCCTTTGGACTAGCGGGTACAATGAGCAGTTCTTC. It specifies CASLWTSGYNEQFF.

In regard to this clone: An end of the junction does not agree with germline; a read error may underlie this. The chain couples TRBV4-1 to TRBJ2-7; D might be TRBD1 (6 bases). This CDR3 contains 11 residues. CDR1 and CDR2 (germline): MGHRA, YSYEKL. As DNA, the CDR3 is TGCGCCAGCAGCCAAGGCCAGGGGATCTTCTTC. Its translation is CASSQGQGIFF.

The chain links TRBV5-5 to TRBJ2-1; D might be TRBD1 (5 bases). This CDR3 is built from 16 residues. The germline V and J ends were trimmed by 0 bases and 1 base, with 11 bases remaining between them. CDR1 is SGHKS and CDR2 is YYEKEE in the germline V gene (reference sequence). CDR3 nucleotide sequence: TGTGCCAGCAGCTTGGCCGGGCCAGGGTCCTACAATGAGCAGTTCTTC. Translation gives CASSLAGPGSYNEQFF.

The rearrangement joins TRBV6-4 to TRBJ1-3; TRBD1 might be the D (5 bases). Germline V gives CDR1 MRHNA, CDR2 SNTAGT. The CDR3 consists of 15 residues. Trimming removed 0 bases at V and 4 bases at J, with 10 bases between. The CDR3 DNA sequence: TGTGCCAGCAGTGACTCCGGGGGGAACGGAAACACCATATATTTT. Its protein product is CASSDSGGNGNTIYF.